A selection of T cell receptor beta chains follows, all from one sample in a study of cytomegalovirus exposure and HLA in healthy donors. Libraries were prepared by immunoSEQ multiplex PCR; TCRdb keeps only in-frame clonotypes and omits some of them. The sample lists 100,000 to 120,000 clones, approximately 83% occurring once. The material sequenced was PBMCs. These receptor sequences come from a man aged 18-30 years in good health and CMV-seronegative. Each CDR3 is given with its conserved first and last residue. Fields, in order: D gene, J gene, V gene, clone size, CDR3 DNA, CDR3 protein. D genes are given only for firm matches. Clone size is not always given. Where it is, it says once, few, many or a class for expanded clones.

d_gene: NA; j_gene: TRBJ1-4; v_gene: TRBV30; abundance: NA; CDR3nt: TGTGCCTGGAGTGCCACCGGGGGAAAACTGTTTTTT; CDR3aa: CAWSATGGKLFF
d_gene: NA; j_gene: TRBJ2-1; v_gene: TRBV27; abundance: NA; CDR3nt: TGTGCCAGCAGTTTATGGGGGGTGAGGGAGCAGTTCTTC; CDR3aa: CASSLWGVREQFF
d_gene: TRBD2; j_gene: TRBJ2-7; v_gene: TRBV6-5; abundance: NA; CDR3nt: TGTGCCAGCAGCCGACAGCGGGACTACTACGAGCAGTACTTC; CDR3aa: CASSRQRDYYEQYF
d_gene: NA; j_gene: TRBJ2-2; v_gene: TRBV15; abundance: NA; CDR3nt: TGTGCCACCAGCAGAGGTGGCAGGGTCACCGGGGAGCTGTTTTTT; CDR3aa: CATSRGGRVTGELFF
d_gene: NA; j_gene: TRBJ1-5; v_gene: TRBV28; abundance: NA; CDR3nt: TGTGCCAGCAGGCCCCACTCCACAGGCAATAGCAATCAGCCCCAGCATTTT; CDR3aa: CASRPHSTGNSNQPQHF
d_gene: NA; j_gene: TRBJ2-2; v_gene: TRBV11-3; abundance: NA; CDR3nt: TGTGCCAGCAGCTGGACTGGCGGGGAGCTGTTTTTT; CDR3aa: CASSWTGGELFF
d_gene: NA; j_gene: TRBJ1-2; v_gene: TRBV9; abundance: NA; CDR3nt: TGTGCCAGCAGCGACTTACAGGGTTTCTATGGCTACACCTTC; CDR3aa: CASSDLQGFYGYTF
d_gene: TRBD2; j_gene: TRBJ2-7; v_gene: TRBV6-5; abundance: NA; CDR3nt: TGTGCCAGCAGTTCGGCCTTTACTAGCGGGAGGTCCGAGCAGTACTTC; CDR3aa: CASSSAFTSGRSEQYF
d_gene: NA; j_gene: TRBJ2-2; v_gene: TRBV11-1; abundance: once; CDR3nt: TGTGCCAGCAGCTACCACGAGGGGGACACCGGGGAGCTGTTTTTT; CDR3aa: CASSYHEGDTGELFF
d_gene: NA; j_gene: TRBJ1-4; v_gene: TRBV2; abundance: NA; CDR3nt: TGTGCCATTTCACCGTCAGCAACTAATGAAAAACTGTTTTTT; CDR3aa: CAISPSATNEKLFF
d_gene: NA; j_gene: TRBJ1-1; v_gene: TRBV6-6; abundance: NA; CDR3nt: TGTGCCAGCAGTTACCCGTACGGGGGGGGGACTGAAGCTTTCTTT; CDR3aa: CASSYPYGGGTEAFF
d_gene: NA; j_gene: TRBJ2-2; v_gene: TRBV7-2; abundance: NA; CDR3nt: TGTGCCAGCAGCACCCCTGTAGCGGCCGCGAACACCGGGGAGCTGTTTTTT; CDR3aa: CASSTPVAAANTGELFF
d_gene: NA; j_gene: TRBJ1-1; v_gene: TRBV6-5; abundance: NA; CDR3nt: TGTGCCAGCAGTTACAACGGACACCTTGAAGCTTTCTTT; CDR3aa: CASSYNGHLEAFF
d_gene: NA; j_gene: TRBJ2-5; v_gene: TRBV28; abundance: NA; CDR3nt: TGTGCTGTTGTCAGGGGGGTCCAAGAGACCCAGTACTTC; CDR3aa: CAVVRGVQETQYF
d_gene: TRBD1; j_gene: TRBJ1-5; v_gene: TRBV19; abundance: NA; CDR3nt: TGTGCCAGTAGCCACAGGGGTGGGAGCAATCAGCCCCAGCATTTT; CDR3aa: CASSHRGGSNQPQHF
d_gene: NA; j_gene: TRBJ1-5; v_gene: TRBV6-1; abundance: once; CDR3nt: TGTGCCAGCAGTGAGTACCCGGGGGGGGCTCGGCAGCCCCAGCATTTT; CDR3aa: CASSEYPGGARQPQHF
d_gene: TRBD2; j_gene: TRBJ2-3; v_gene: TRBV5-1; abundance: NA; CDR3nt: TGCGCCAGCAGCTCCGGCCTAGCGGGAAAGATTAGCACAGATACGCAGTATTTT; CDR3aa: CASSSGLAGKISTDTQYF
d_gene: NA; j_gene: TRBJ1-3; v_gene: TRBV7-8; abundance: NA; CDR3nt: TGTGCCAGCAGCTTAGGGCGGGCTGGAAACACCATATATTTT; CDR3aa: CASSLGRAGNTIYF
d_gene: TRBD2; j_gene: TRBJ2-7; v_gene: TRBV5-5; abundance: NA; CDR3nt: TGTGCCAGCAGTCGACCCCGCGGGGGGCCGCCCTACGAGCAGTACTTC; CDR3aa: CASSRPRGGPPYEQYF
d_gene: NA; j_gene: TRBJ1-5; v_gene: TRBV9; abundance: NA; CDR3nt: TGTGCCAGCAGCGGGGCAGGGATGGGCAATCAGCCCCAGCATTTT; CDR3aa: CASSGAGMGNQPQHF